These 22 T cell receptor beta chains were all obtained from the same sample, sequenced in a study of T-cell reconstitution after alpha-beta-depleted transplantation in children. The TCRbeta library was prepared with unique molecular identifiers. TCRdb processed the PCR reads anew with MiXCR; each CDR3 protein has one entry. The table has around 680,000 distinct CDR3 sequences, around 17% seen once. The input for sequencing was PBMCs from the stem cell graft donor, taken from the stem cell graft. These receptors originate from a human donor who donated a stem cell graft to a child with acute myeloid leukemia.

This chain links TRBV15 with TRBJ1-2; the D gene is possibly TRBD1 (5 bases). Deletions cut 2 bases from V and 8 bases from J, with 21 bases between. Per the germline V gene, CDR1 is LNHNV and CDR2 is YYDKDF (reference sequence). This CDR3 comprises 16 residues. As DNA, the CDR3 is TGTGCCACCAGCAGAAATCCCCGCGAGGGGTGGCGGGGCTACACCTTC. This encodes CATSRNPREGWRGYTF.

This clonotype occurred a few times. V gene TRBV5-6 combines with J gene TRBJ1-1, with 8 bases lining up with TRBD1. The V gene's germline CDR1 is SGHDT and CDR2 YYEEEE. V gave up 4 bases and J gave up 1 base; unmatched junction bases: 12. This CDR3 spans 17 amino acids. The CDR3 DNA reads TGTGCCAGCAGCCGACTGATGGGGACAGGCTCGAACACTGAAGCTTTCTTT. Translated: CASSRLMGTGSNTEAFF.

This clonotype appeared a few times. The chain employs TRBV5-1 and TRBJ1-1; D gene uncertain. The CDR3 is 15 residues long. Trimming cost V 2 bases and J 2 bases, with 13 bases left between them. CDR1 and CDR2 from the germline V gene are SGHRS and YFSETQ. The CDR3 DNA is TGCGCCAGCAGCTTCTCGGAGGTGGGTAACACTGAAGCTTTCTTT. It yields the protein CASSFSEVGNTEAFF.

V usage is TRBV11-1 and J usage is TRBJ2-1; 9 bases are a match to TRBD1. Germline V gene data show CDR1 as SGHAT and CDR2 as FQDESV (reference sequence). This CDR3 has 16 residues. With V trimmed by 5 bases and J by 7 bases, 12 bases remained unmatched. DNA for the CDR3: TGTGCCAGCAGCCGAACCGGGACAGGGACCAGAAATGAGCAGTTCTTC. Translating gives CASSRTGTGTRNEQFF.

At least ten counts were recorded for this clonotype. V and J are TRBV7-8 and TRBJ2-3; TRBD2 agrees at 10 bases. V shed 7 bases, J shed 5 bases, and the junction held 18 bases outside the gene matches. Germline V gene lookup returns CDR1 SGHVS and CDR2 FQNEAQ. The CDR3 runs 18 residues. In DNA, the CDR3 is TGTGCCAGCATCCCCCCGAGTACTCTAGCGGGGGCGGGAGATACGCAGTATTTT. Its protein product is CASIPPSTLAGAGDTQYF.

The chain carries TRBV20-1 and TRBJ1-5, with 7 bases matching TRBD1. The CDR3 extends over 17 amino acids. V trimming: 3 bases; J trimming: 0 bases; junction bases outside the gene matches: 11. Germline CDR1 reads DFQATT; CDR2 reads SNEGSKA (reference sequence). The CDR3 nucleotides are TGCAGTGCTAGTCCCAACAGGGGAGTGGGTAGCAATCAGCCCCAGCATTTT. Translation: CSASPNRGVGSNQPQHF.

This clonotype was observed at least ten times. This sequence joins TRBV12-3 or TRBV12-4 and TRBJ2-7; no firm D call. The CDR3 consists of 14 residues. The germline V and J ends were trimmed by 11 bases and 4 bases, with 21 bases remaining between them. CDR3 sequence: CAEQPLSRRYEQYV. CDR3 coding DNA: TGTGCCGAACAACCACTATCACGGCGGTACGAGCAGTACGTC.

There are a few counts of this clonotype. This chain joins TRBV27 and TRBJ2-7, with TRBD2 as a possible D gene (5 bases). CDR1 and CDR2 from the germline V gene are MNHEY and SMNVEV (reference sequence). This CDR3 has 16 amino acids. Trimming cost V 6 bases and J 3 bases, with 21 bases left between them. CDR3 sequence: CASRPRTNRGVYEQYF. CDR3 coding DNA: TGTGCCAGCAGGCCTAGGACCAATCGGGGTGTCTACGAGCAGTACTTC.

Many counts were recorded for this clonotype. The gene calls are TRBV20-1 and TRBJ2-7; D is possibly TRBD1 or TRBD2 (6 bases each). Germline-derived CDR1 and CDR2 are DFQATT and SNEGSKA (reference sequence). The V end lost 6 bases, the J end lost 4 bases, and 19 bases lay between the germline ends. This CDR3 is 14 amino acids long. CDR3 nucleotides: TGCAGTGCCACGGGGGCTAGCGTTAGATACGAGCAGTACTTC. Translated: CSATGASVRYEQYF.

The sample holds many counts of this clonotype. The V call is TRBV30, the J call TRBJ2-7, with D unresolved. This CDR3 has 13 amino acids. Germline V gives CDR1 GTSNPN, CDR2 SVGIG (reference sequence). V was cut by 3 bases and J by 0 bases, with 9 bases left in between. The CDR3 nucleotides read TGTGCCTGGAGGGGTCCGTACTCCTACGAGCAGTACTTC. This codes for CAWRGPYSYEQYF.

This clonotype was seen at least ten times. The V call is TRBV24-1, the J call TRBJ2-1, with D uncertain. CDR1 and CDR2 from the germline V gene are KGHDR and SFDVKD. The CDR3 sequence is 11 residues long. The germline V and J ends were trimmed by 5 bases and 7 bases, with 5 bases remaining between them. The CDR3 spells CATSARNEQFF. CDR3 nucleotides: TGTGCCACCAGTGCCAGGAATGAGCAGTTCTTC.

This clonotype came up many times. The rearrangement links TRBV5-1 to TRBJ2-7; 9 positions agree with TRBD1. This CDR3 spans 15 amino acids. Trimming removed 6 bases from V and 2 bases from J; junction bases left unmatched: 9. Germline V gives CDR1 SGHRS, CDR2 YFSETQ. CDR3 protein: CASTLTGTGTYEQYF. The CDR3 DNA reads TGCGCCAGCACCTTAACCGGGACAGGGACCTACGAGCAGTACTTC.

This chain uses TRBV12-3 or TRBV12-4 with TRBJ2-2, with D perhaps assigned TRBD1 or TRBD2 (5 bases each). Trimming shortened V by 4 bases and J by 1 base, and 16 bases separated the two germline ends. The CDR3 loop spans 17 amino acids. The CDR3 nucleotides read TGTGCCAGCAGTTCGCCCGGGGCAGAGAGGAACACCGGGGAGCTGTTTTTT. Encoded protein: CASSSPGAERNTGELFF.

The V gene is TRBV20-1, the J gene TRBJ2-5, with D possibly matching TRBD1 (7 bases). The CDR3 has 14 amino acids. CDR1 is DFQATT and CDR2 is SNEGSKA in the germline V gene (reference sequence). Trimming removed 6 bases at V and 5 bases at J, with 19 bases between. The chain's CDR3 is CSAHGGGRRETQYF. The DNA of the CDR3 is TGCAGTGCCCACGGAGGGGGCAGGAGGGAGACCCAGTACTTC.

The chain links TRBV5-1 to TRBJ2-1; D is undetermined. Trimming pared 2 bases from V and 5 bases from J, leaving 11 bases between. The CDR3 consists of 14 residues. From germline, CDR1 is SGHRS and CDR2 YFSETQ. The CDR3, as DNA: TGCGCCAGCAGCTTTAGAAACAGTAACAATGAGCAGTTCTTC. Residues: CASSFRNSNNEQFF. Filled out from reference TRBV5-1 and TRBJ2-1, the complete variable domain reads KAGVTQTPRYLIKTRGQQVTLSCSPISGHRSVSWYQQTPGQGLQFLFEYFSETQRNKGNFPGRFSGRQFSNSRSEMNVSTLELGDSALYLCASSFRNSNNEQFFGPGTRLTVL.

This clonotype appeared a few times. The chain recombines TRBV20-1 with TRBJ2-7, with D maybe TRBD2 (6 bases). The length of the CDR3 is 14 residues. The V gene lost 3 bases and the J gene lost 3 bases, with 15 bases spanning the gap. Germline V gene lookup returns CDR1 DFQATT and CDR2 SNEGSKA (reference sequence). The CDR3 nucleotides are TGCAGTGCTAGCTCCGGGGGTCCAAACTACGAGCAGTACGTC. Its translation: CSASSGGPNYEQYV.

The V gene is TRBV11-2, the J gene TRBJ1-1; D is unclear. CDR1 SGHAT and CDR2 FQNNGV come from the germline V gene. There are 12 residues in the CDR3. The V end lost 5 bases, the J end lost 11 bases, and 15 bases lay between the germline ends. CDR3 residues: CASSDGRRWAFF. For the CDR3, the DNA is TGTGCCAGCAGCGATGGACGCCGGTGGGCTTTCTTT.

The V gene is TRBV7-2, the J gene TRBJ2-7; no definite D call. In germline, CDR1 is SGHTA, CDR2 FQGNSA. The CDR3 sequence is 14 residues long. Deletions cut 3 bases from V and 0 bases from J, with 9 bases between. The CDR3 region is CASSFSTSSYEQYF. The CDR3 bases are TGTGCCAGCAGCTTTAGTACTTCCTCCTACGAGCAGTACTTC.

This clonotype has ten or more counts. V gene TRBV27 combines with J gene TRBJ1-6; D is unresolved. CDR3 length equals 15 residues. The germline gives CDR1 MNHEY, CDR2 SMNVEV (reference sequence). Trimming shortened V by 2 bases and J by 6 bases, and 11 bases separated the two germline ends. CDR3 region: CASSLIPLGNSPLHF. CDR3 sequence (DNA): TGTGCCAGCAGTTTAATCCCTCTCGGTAATTCACCCCTCCACTTT.

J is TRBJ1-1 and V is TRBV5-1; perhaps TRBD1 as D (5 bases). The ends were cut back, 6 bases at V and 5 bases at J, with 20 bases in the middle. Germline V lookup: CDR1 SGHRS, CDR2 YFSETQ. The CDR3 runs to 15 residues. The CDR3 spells CASILEGSAWTEAFF. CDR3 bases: TGCGCCAGCATCCTTGAGGGGTCCGCATGGACTGAAGCTTTCTTT. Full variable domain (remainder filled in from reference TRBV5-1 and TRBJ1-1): KAGVTQTPRYLIKTRGQQVTLSCSPISGHRSVSWYQQTPGQGLQFLFEYFSETQRNKGNFPGRFSGRQFSNSRSEMNVSTLELGDSALYLCASILEGSAWTEAFFGQGTRLTVV.

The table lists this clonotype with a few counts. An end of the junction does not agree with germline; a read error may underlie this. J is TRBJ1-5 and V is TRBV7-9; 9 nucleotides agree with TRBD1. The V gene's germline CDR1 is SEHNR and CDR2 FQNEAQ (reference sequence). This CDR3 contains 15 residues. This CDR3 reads CASGLGTGPNQPQHF. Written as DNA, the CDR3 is TGTGCCAGCGGCTTGGGGACAGGGCCCAATCAGCCCCAGCATTTT. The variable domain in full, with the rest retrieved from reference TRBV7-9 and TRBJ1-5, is DTGVSQNPRHKITKRGQNVTFRCDPISEHNRLYWYRQTLGQGPEFLTYFQNEAQLEKSRLLSDRFSAERPKGSFSTLEIQRTEQGDSAMYLCASGLGTGPNQPQHFGDGTRLSIL.

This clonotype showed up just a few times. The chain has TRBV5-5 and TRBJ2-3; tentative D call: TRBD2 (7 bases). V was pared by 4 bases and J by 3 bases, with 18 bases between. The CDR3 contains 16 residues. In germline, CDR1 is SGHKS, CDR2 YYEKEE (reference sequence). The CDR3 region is CASSEDGGRITDTQYF. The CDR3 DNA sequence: TGTGCCAGCAGCGAGGACGGGGGGCGAATAACAGATACGCAGTATTTT.